This TCR beta chain comes out of a study of blood T cell repertoires in COVID-19 (TCRdb year 2020). Background for the entire study: Samples from collaborators originated in the United States, Italy and Spain and spanned both the acute and convalescent phases of COVID-19. The repertoires were made available in a free public database intended to serve as a resource for research on the immune response to SARS-CoV-2. Subjects who had been exposed to COVID-19, were actively infected with it, or had recovered from it provided the deeply sampled blood TCRbeta repertoires that made up the dataset. Where available, HLA class I and class II types were taken from metadata supplied by the sample provider and were not determined by assay-based typing. The prospective study material was composed of cDNA or gDNA derived from T cells, B-cell-depleted T cells, or PBMCs. Nearly every sample came with metadata listing a de-identified subject ID, COVID-19 status, age in years and sex. Samples came from the ongoing ImmuneRACE study (first 160 participants) plus 1,254 subjects from 6 global collaborators.

TCRbeta CDR3 regions were amplified from genomic DNA by means of the immunoSEQ Assay, a bias-controlled multiplex PCR. As for the authors' bioinformatics: Nucleated cell counts per sample were estimated from amplification of reference gene primers within the assay. Sequence reads were collapsed and filtered to measure the absolute abundance of every unique TCRbeta CDR3 rearrangement. For each sample, productive Simpson clonality was calculated by taking the square root of Simpson's diversity index across productive rearrangements. Here the immuneACCESS table is served through TCRdb, limited to in-frame sequences with V and J called. Missing clones are a known gap in these copies; in checked studies unresolved V genes cover under half, and the rest lacks a known reason. V, J and clone size were drawn from that table, and D and trimming were deduced from the DNA. The sample data list roughly 500,000 clones, and less than 90% of these were observed just once. Together, the top ten hold roughly 8.5% of the sample.

Study-level results and caveats: How much clinical and demographic metadata was included differed by source and by participant, and the metadata was provided uncurated.

Participants in the prospective study were enrolled through a virtual design, were aged roughly 18 to 90 years, and lived in under 25 United States geographic areas. To assign participants to cohorts, the prospective study relied on clinical history that participants themselves reported in a screening survey and a study questionnaire. Recovered participants in ImmuneRACE Cohort 3 were defined by two consecutive negative NP/OP PCR tests, clearance by a healthcare professional, or resolution of symptoms. In the prospective study, mobile phlebotomists collected whole blood, serum and a nasopharyngeal or oropharyngeal swab from each participant. Additional blood draws and questionnaires over an approximately 2-month period could optionally be provided by prospective study participants. Prospective study blood samples were shipped either frozen or at room temperature before DNA extraction. The V end gives up 5 bases and the J end 4 bases, leaving 7 bases in the junction not matched to a gene. The CDR3 numbers 14 residues from cysteine through phenylalanine. This entry keeps only the CDR3 DNA: 42 bases, framed from base 1. As encoded in the germline V gene, CDR1 is MGHDK while CDR2 is SYGVNS.

Details on this clone: Its antigen specificity is not known. No base quality values were provided; no much bigger clone lies one nucleotide off.

This receptor was identified in a woman aged 55-69 years who had recovered from COVID-19. This receptor chain uses TRBV25-1 and TRBJ1-1; TRBD1 agrees with 7 junctional bases. Source material: PBMCs or T cells enriched from blood (not recorded which). The CDR3 here reads CASSRQGPGTEAFF. Here is the DNA: TGTGCCAGCAGTAGACAGGGTCCGGGCACTGAAGCTTTCTTT.